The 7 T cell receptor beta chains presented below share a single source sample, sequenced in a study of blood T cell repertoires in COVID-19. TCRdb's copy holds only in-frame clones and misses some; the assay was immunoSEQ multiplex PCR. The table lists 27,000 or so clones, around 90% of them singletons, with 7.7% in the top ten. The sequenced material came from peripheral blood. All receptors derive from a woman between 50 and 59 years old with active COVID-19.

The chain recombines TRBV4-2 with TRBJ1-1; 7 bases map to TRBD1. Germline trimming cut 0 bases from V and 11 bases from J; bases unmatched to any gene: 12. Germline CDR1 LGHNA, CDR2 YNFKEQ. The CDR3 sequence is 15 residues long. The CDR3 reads CASSQDGGTGDPAFF. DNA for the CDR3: TGTGCCAGCAGCCAAGATGGCGGAACAGGGGATCCGGCTTTCTTT.

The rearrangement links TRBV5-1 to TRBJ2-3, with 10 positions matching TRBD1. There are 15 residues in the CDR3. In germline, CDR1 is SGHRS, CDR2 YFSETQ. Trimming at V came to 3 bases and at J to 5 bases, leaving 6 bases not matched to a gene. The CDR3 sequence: CASSYRGQGIDTQYF. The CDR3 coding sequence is TGCGCCAGCAGCTATCGGGGACAGGGGATAGATACGCAGTATTTT. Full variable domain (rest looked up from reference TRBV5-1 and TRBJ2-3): KAGVTQTPRYLIKTRGQQVTLSCSPISGHRSVSWYQQTPGQGLQFLFEYFSETQRNKGNFPGRFSGRQFSNSRSEMNVSTLELGDSALYLCASSYRGQGIDTQYFGPGTRLTVL.

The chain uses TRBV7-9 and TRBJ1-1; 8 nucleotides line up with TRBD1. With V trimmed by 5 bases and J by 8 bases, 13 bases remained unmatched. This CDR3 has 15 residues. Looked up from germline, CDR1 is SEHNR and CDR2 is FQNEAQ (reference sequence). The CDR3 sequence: CASSPPGTGDQEAFF. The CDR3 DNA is TGTGCCAGCAGCCCGCCTGGGACAGGAGACCAGGAAGCTTTCTTT.

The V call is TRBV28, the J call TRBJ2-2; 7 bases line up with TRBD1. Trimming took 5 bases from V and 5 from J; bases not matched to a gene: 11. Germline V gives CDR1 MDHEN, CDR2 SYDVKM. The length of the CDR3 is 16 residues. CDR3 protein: CASSPPQGVVTGELFF. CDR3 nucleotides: TGTGCCAGCAGTCCACCCCAGGGGGTAGTGACCGGGGAGCTGTTTTTT.

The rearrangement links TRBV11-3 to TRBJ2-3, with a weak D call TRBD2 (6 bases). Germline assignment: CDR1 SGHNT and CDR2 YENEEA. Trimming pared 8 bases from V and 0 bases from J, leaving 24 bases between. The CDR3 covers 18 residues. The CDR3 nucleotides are TGTGCCAGCCCATCGCCCAAGGGGACTTTTGTTAGCACAGATACGCAGTATTTT. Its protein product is CASPSPKGTFVSTDTQYF.

The CDR3 is CASRGPTGRYEQYF. Here the CDR3 DNA reads TGTGCCAGCAGAGGACCGACAGGGAGGTACGAGCAGTACTTC. The chain employs TRBV28 and TRBJ2-7; D perhaps matches TRBD1 (7 bases). V lost 6 bases and J lost 4, with 16 bases in between. CDR3 length: 14 amino acids. Germline values: CDR1 MDHEN, CDR2 SYDVKM.

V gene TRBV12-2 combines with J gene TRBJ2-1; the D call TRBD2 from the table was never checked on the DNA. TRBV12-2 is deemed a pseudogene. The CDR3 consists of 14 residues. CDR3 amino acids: CASRPPTNYNEQFF. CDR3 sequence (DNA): TGTGCAAGTCGCCCTCCCACTAACTACAATGAGCAGTTCTTC.